A single sample is the source of the 27 T cell receptor beta chains below, sequenced in a study of cytomegalovirus exposure and HLA in healthy donors. Use of 60 Vbeta and 13 Jbeta primers characterized the PCR. Assay: immunoSEQ multiplex PCR; the TCRdb copy retains only in-frame clones and omits some. The table records over 150,000 clones, about 80% of them present only once. Sequenced input: PBMCs. These receptors all stem from a man younger than 40 in good health and CMV-seropositive.

The chain has TRBV6-9 and TRBJ2-1; TRBD1 is a possible D gene (6 bases). This CDR3 is built from 12 residues. The germline gives CDR1 MNHGY, CDR2 SVAAGI. V was cut by 7 bases and J by 7 bases, with 11 bases left in between. The DNA for the CDR3 is TGTGCCAGCATCACAGGGTCTAATGAGCAGTTCTTC. It is translated as CASITGSNEQFF.

The count of this clone is one. The chain uses TRBV27 and TRBJ1-4, with a weak D call TRBD1 (6 bases). The germline V and J ends were trimmed by 4 bases and 8 bases, with 11 bases remaining between them. The CDR3 runs to 13 residues. Looked up from germline, CDR1 is MNHEY and CDR2 is SMNVEV (reference sequence). The CDR3 sequence is CASSSGTREKLFF. The DNA for the CDR3 is TGTGCCAGCAGTTCCGGGACAAGGGAAAAACTGTTTTTT.

J is TRBJ2-1 and V is TRBV7-2, with D unclear. The CDR3 consists of 15 residues. The V end lost 2 bases, the J end lost 3 bases, and 11 bases lay between the germline ends. The V gene's germline CDR1 is SGHTA and CDR2 FQGNSA. CDR3 DNA: TGTGCCAGCAGCTTAACATTTTCTAGCTACAATGAGCAGTTCTTC. Translation: CASSLTFSSYNEQFF.

The CDR3 DNA sequence: TGTGCCAGTAGTACGACCGGGACAGACAACGAGCAGTACTTC. Protein sequence: CASSTTGTDNEQYF. The chain joins TRBV19 to TRBJ2-7, with TRBD1 matching 7 bases. This CDR3 region has 14 residues. Germline CDR1 reads LNHDA; CDR2 reads SQIVND (reference sequence). The junction had 8 bases not matched to a gene; V was cut back by 4 bases and J by 5 bases.

The V call is TRBV4-2, the J call TRBJ2-3, with 11 bases identical to TRBD2. With 1 base clipped from V and 5 bases from J, the junction kept 11 bases outside the gene matches. Germline loops: CDR1 LGHNA, CDR2 YNFKEQ. The CDR3 is 18 amino acids. The CDR3 region has the DNA TGTGCCAGCAGCCAAGCTTCGTTTAGCGGGAGGGGGGGAGATACGCAGTATTTT. Its protein product is CASSQASFSGRGGDTQYF.

The CDR3 coding sequence is TGTGCCAGCAAGATTAAGGCGGGAAGACTGAGAGAGACCCAGTACTTC. As protein: CASKIKAGRLRETQYF. The V gene is TRBV5-8, the J gene TRBJ2-5; perhaps TRBD2 as D (6 bases). This CDR3 has 16 residues. V lost 6 bases and J 4 bases, leaving 22 bases between the germline ends. In germline, CDR1 is SGHTS, CDR2 YDEGEE.

Comment on this clone: Other nucleotide sequences in the sample specify the same CDR3. The J gene is TRBJ2-7, the V gene TRBV11-2; D ambiguous. CDR3 length: 11 residues. The V gene's germline CDR1 is SGHAT and CDR2 FQNNGV. Trimming removed 4 bases at V and 4 bases at J, with 5 bases between. The CDR3: CASSSRYEQYF. The CDR3 region has the DNA TGTGCCAGCAGCTCGAGGTACGAGCAGTACTTC.

The V call is TRBV27, the J call TRBJ2-7; 10 nucleotides agree with TRBD1. Germline V lookup: CDR1 MNHEY, CDR2 SMNVEV (reference sequence). This CDR3 has 14 amino acids. V lost 6 bases and J lost 6; bases outside the gene matches: 8. Written as DNA, the CDR3 is TGTGCCAGCAGGAAAGGGACAGGGGAGGGCGAGCAGTACTTC. It translates to CASRKGTGEGEQYF.

The chain links TRBV7-9 to TRBJ1-1; possible D gene TRBD1, 6 bases. V lost 5 bases to trimming and J lost 1 base, with 11 bases between them. The germline V gene encodes CDR1 SEHNR and CDR2 FQNEAQ (reference sequence). The CDR3 contains 14 residues. Written as DNA, the CDR3 is TGTGCCAGCAGCCCGGGACACCCGAACACTGAAGCTTTCTTT. This codes for CASSPGHPNTEAFF.

J is TRBJ2-5 and V is TRBV9, with 10 bases fitting TRBD2. The assigned J gene may be wrong: the sequence end matches TRBJ2-7 better. CDR3 length: 14 residues. Germline V lookup: CDR1 SGDLS, CDR2 YYNGEE. CDR3 sequence reads: CASSVLAGVGEQYF. The CDR3 DNA is TGTGCCAGCAGCGTACTAGCGGGAGTCGGCGAGCAGTACTTC.

This clone was found a few times. The chain links TRBV18 to TRBJ2-6; 8 positions agree with TRBD1. Germline CDR1 is KGHSH and CDR2 is LQKENI. The CDR3 has 18 residues. With V trimmed by 3 bases and J by 1 base, 8 bases remained unmatched. CDR3 in amino acids: CASSPVTGAVSGANVLTF. CDR3 bases: TGTGCCAGCTCACCGGTGACAGGGGCCGTGTCTGGGGCCAACGTCCTGACTTTC.

This clone was detected only a few times. The CDR3: CSVDRGDSYEQYF. In nucleotides, the CDR3 is TGCAGCGTTGATCGGGGGGATTCCTACGAGCAGTACTTC. The chain combines TRBV29-1 with TRBJ2-7; 7 nucleotides align to TRBD2. Trimming removed 3 bases from V and 1 base from J; junction bases left unmatched: 3. CDR3 length: 13 amino acids. Germline V gene data show CDR1 as SQVTM and CDR2 as ANQGSEA.

The CDR3 nucleotides read TGTGCCAGCAGCCGCGGACTAGCGGGAGGAAAAAACTACTACGAGCAGTACTTC. Its protein product is CASSRGLAGGKNYYEQYF. The rearrangement joins TRBV7-8 to TRBJ2-7; 14 bases map to TRBD2. Losses at the gene ends were 5 bases for V and 3 bases for J; bases not matched to a gene: 12. CDR1 SGHVS and CDR2 FQNEAQ come from the germline V gene. The CDR3 length is 18 residues. Complete variable domain (other parts from reference TRBV7-8 and TRBJ2-7): GAGVSQSPRYKVAKRGQDVALRCDPISGHVSLFWYQQALGQGPEFLTYFQNEAQLDKSGLPSDRFFAERPEGSVSTLKIQRTQQEDSAVYLCASSRGLAGGKNYYEQYFGPGTRLTVT.

The rearrangement joins TRBV4-1 to TRBJ2-1; D might be TRBD1 (6 bases). This CDR3 region has 17 residues. V was shortened by 1 base and J by 8 bases, with 21 bases between the two germline ends. CDR1 and CDR2 (germline): MGHRA, YSYEKL. The CDR3 protein is CASSQVGRQGIEHEQFF. The CDR3 region has the DNA TGCGCCAGCAGCCAAGTAGGCAGGCAGGGGATTGAGCATGAGCAGTTCTTC.

This CDR3 is CASSRTGTGSNYGYTF. In nucleotides, the CDR3 is TGCGCCAGCAGCCGGACAGGGACAGGGTCTAACTATGGCTACACCTTC. The chain combines TRBV5-1 with TRBJ1-2; 9 nucleotides match TRBD1. In germline, CDR1 is SGHRS, CDR2 YFSETQ. Trimming took 4 bases from V and 0 from J; bases not matched to a gene: 7. There are 16 residues in the CDR3.

In DNA form, the CDR3 reads TGCGCCAGCAGCCTGCCTAGCGGGAGTGAGACAGATACGCAGTATTTT. It specifies CASSLPSGSETDTQYF. The chain combines TRBV5-1 with TRBJ2-3; TRBD2 matches at 10 bases. J lost 3 bases, V lost 4 bases, and 8 bases had no gene match. Germline values: CDR1 SGHRS, CDR2 YFSETQ. The CDR3 consists of 16 residues.

The V call is TRBV2, the J call TRBJ2-1; D is ambiguous. Germline loops: CDR1 SNHLY, CDR2 FYNNEI. The germline V and J ends were trimmed by 4 bases and 7 bases, with 5 bases remaining between them. CDR3 length: 11 residues. The CDR3 sequence: CASSGQNEQFF. CDR3 nucleotide sequence: TGTGCCAGCAGTGGACAAAATGAGCAGTTCTTC.

V gene TRBV21-1 combines with J gene TRBJ2-5; the tabulated D call, TRBD1, remains unverified against the DNA. TRBV21-1 is noted as a pseudogene. This CDR3 has 16 amino acids. The CDR3 reads CASRGFDRANMETQYF. The CDR3 DNA reads TGTGCCAGCAGGGGCTTCGACAGGGCGAATATGGAGACCCAGTACTTC.

V and J are TRBV15 and TRBJ2-1; TRBD1 is a possible D gene (5 bases). The V end lost 1 base, the J end lost 4 bases, and 5 bases lay between the germline ends. The CDR3 is made up of 13 amino acids. CDR1 LNHNV and CDR2 YYDKDF come from the germline V gene (reference sequence). CDR3 region: CATSRGQYNEQFF. CDR3 coding DNA: TGTGCCACCAGCAGAGGACAGTACAATGAGCAGTTCTTC. Variable domain in full (rest from reference TRBV15 and TRBJ2-1): DAMVIQNPRYQVTQFGKPVTLSCSQTLNHNVMYWYQQKSSQAPKLLFHYYDKDFNNEADTPDNFQSRRPNTSFCFLDIRSPGLGDTAMYLCATSRGQYNEQFFGPGTRLTVL.

In this sample, this clone turned up a few times. This chain connects TRBV19 to TRBJ1-5, with D maybe TRBD1 (5 bases). The CDR3 has 13 amino acids. Trimming removed 3 bases from V and 5 bases from J, with 8 bases in between. CDR1 and CDR2 from the germline V gene are LNHDA and SQIVND (reference sequence). CDR3 in DNA: TGTGCCAGTAGTATGGGAGGGGATCAGCCCCAGCATTTT. It translates to CASSMGGDQPQHF.

The J gene is TRBJ2-1, the V gene TRBV5-1; TRBD2 aligns across 8 bases. This CDR3 spans 15 amino acids. V trimming: 4 bases; J trimming: 9 bases; junction bases outside the gene matches: 12. Germline CDR1 and CDR2: SGHRS and YFSETQ. The CDR3 sequence is CASSATGLVVAEQFF. The CDR3, as DNA: TGCGCCAGCAGCGCAACGGGACTAGTTGTCGCTGAGCAGTTCTTC.

The V gene is TRBV5-1, the J gene TRBJ2-1, with TRBD2 matching over 7 bases. The CDR3 totals 14 residues. Trimming cost V 3 bases and J 8 bases; bases outside gene matches: 8. Germline V gene data show CDR1 as SGHRS and CDR2 as YFSETQ. The CDR3 DNA sequence: TGCGCCAGCAGCTCCGGACTAGTCGAAGATGAGCAGTTCTTC. Protein sequence: CASSSGLVEDEQFF.

This chain links TRBV6-6 with TRBJ2-3, with D tentatively TRBD1 (5 bases). V shed 6 bases and J shed 0 bases, with 13 bases lying between them. Germline V CDR1 and CDR2: MNHNY, SVGAGI (reference sequence). The CDR3 is made up of 15 amino acids. CDR3 sequence (DNA): TGTGCCAGCAGCCACCGACAGCAAAGCACAGATACGCAGTATTTT. It is translated as CASSHRQQSTDTQYF.

Here the CDR3 reads CASRLGQGASKNIQYF. The CDR3 DNA sequence: TGTGCCAGCAGGCTGGGTCAGGGGGCTAGCAAAAACATTCAGTACTTC. The chain couples TRBV2 to TRBJ2-4; 8 nucleotides match TRBD1. V trimming: 6 bases; J trimming: 3 bases; junction bases outside the gene matches: 10. The germline gives CDR1 SNHLY, CDR2 FYNNEI. The length of the CDR3 is 16 residues.

This clone has only one observation. This sequence joins TRBV5-1 and TRBJ2-5; 10 nucleotides agree with TRBD1. Gene TRBJ2-7 matches the end of the DNA better, so the J call may be wrong. There are 15 residues in the CDR3. Per germline, CDR1 SGHRS and CDR2 YFSETQ. The chain's CDR3 is CASSLGQGGRYEQYF. The CDR3 bases are TGCGCCAGCAGCTTAGGACAGGGGGGTAGGTACGAGCAGTACTTC.

The chain is built from TRBV19 and TRBJ2-1, with 9 bases matching TRBD1. CDR1 is LNHDA, CDR2 SQIVND, per germline (reference sequence). The CDR3 spans 15 residues. The J segment lost 4 bases and the V segment lost 5 bases, leaving 6 bases of the junction unmatched. CDR3 DNA: TGTGCCAGTAGTTTCCCGGGACAGGGTTACAATGAGCAGTTCTTC. It yields the protein CASSFPGQGYNEQFF.

The genes are TRBV2 and TRBJ2-5, with TRBD1 identical over 8 bases. Germline lookup yields CDR1 SNHLY and CDR2 FYNNEI. This CDR3 contains 14 residues. V dropped 7 bases and J dropped 4; count of bases not matched to a gene: 8. CDR3: CASKIPGGAETQYF. As DNA, the CDR3 is TGTGCCAGCAAAATCCCAGGGGGCGCAGAGACCCAGTACTTC. The full variable domain, rest sourced from reference TRBV2 and TRBJ2-5, is EPEVTQTPSHQVTQMGQEVILRCVPISNHLYFYWYRQILGQKVEFLVSFYNNEISEKSEIFDDQFSVERPDGSNFTLKIRSTKLEDSAMYFCASKIPGGAETQYFGPGTRLLVL.